The clone carrying this TCR beta chain was seen more than once but under ten times. Sequenced by immunoSEQ multiplex PCR; TCRdb stores in-frame clones only, minus some. Seen here are over 8,500 clones, approximately 77% observed once, and the top ten hold approximately 7.7%. Germline CDR1 MNHEY, CDR2 SMNVEV (reference sequence). The V and J ends lost 6 bases and 5 bases respectively, with 20 bases between them. The CDR3 runs 15 residues. This sample is part of a study of T cell repertoires in ileal Crohn's disease. Time point denoted: neoterminal ileum biopsy at postoperative endoscopy, about 6 months after surgery.

The sequencing input was ileal tissue. The chain couples TRBV27 to TRBJ2-7; possible D gene TRBD2, 5 bases. The receptor was derived from an adult with Crohn's disease. The chain's CDR3 is CASRAYEGAINEQYF. As DNA, the CDR3 is TGTGCCAGCAGGGCCTATGAGGGAGCGATCAACGAGCAGTACTTC.